The entry below gives a single T cell receptor (beta chain) sequence along with its context. Sequencing was performed with immunoSEQ multiplex PCR; in TCRdb, only in-frame clones are kept and a portion is missing. The sample carries 400,000 or so clones, roughly 88% recorded once. The age range of participants was roughly 18 to 90 years, with residence in about two dozen US areas. V was trimmed by 2 bases and J by 7 bases, leaving 9 bases between them. The CDR3 covers 13 residues. Germline values: CDR1 SGHRS, CDR2 YFSETQ. The data derive from a study of blood T cell repertoires in COVID-19. On the study more broadly: Sites across the United States, Italy and Spain contributed samples from acute and convalescent COVID-19. PBMCs, B-cell-depleted T cells, or T cells were the source of the cDNA or gDNA that made up the material.

The source of this sequence is a woman between 35 and 50 years old with acute COVID-19. The rearrangement links TRBV5-1 to TRBJ2-2, with a weak D call TRBD2 (5 bases). Material: PBMCs or T cells enriched from blood (not recorded which). The CDR3 sequence: CASSLPGNGELFF. CDR3 bases: TGCGCCAGCAGCTTACCGGGGAACGGGGAGCTGTTTTTT.